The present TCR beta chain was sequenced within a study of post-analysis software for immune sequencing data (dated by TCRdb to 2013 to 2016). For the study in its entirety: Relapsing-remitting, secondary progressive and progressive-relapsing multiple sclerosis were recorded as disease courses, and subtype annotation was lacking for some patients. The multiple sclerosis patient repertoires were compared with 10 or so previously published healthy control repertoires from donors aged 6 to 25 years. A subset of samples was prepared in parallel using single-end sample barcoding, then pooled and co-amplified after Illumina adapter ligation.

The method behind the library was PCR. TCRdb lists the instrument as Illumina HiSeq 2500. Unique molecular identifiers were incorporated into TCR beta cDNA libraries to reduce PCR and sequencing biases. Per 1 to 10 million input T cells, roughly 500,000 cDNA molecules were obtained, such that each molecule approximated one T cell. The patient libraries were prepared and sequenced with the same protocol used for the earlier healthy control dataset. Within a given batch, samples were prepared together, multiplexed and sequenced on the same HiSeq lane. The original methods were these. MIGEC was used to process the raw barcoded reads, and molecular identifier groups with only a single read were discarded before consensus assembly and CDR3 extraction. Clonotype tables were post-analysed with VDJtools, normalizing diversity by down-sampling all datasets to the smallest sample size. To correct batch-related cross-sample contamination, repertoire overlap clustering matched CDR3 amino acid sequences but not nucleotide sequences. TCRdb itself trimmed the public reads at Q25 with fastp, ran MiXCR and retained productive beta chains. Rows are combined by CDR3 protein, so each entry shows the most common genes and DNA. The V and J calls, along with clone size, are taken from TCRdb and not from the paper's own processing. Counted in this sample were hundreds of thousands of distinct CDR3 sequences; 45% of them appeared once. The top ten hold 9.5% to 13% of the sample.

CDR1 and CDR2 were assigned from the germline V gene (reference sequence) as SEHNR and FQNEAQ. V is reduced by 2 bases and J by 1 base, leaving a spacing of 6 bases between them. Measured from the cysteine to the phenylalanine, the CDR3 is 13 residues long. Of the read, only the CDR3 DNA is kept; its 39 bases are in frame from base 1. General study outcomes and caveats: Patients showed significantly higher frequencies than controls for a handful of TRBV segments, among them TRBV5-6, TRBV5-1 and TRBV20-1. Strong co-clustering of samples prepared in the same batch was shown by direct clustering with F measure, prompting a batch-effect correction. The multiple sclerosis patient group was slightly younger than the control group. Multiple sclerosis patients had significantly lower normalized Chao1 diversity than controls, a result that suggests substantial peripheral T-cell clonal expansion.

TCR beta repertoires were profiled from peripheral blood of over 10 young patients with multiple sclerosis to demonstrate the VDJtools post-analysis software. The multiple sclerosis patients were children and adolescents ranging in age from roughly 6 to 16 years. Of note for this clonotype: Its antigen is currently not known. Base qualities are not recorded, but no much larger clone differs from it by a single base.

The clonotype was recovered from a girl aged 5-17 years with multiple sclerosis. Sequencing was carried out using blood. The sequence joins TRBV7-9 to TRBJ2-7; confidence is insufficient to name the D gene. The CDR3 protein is CASSLLESYEQYF. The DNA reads TGTGCCAGCAGCTTATTGGAGTCCTACGAGCAGTACTTC.